The following is a T cell receptor (beta chain) sequence with its context. This clone was seen a single time. What antigen it recognizes has not been identified. Qualities for individual bases were not recorded, and no much larger clone is one base off. Other DNA sequences within the sample encode an identical CDR3. The CDR3 regions of human TCRbeta chains were subjected to immunosequencing. The paper's data handling went like this. TCRs in the repertoires were compared against a reference library of SARS-CoV-2-specific TCRs that had been generated with the MIRA antigen-specificity platform. Breadth meant the fraction of unique TCRs that were SARS-CoV-2-associated, whereas depth meant the fraction of total T cells that were SARS-CoV-2-associated. Using the MIRA data, every spike-specific TCR was mapped to the spike region that the TCR reacted to and assigned to either a CD4 or a CD8 class. Log10-transformed breadth and depth values were compared by one-way ANOVA with Sidak's multiple comparisons tests. Imported from immuneACCESS, the table was reduced by TCRdb to in-frame sequences with V and J called. These copies leave out some clones; in studies compared against another copy, an unresolved V gene accounts for under half, and the cause of the remainder is not known. D and trimming come from the DNA, and the V and J calls and clone size come from that table. The sample data list about 130,000 clones, and approximately 94% of these were observed just once. Roughly 6.6% of the sample is in the top ten clones.

CDR3 length: 13 amino acids, cysteine to phenylalanine. Solely the CDR3 DNA is kept, with 39 bases framed from the first base. For CDR1 and CDR2, the germline V gene lists KGHSH and LQKENI. V is reduced by 3 bases and J by 1 base, leaving a spacing of 6 bases between them. These data belong to a study of T cell responses to AZD1222 COVID-19 vaccine (dated by TCRdb to the early 2020s). For the wider study: AZD1222 recipients whose second dose came at about 4 weeks and those whose second dose came at about 12 weeks were combined into one group, since spike-specific TCR depth and breadth did not differ between the two schedules. TCR sequencing covered roughly 230 trial participants: approximately 200 given two doses of AZD1222 and 26 given two doses of MenACWY control vaccine. Trial participants were enrolled by age into 18-55, 56-69 and 70-plus year subgroups, with 148, 28 and 57 TCR-sequenced participants respectively.

What the time point label conveys for this sample: baseline before first vaccination. Samples from vaccinated people were obtained from the UK trials COV001 and COV002, which included a single-blind randomized controlled phase 2/3 trial of AZD1222 (ChAdOx1 nCoV-19) in healthy adults. Trial participant PBMC samples were collected at day 0 and day 28 after the second dose for TCRbeta chain sequencing. Results the study describes overall, beyond this receptor: Spike-specific TCR breadth and depth rose significantly after two AZD1222 doses compared with day 0 and with MenACWY recipients. Epitopes outside the regions mutated in the B.1.351 and B.1.1.7 variants were reportedly recognized by nearly half of the unique spike-specific TCRs. Conclusions about previously exposed vaccinees are limited, since just five to seven AZD1222 recipients were seropositive for SARS-CoV-2 at baseline. Most participants were white British and females outnumbered males, and the authors suggested that clonal diversity may have been underestimated. The vaccine-associated CD4 TCRs covered the entire spike protein, and the dominant responses fell in regions 160-218 and 743-854. Because no day 14 peak-response samples were available, repertoires were characterized only after the peak T cell response. In the small 56-69-year group, the increase in depth fell short of significance, most likely because of low power.

The chain links TRBV18 with TRBJ1-1; no D gene can be assigned with confidence. This receptor was obtained from an adult in good health. Sequenced here: peripheral blood, sampled on day 0 of AZD1222 vaccination. The CDR3 protein is CASSPLENTEAFF. The DNA reads as follows: TGTGCCAGCTCACCCCTCGAGAACACTGAAGCTTTCTTT.